A selection of T cell receptor beta chains follows, all from one sample in a study of human versus mouse CDR3 diversity and MHC coevolution. Sequenced by immunoSEQ multiplex PCR; TCRdb stores in-frame clones only, minus some. The sample yields around 59,000 clones, 94% seen once. Sequencing input: naive CD4+ T cells from blood. These receptors were obtained from a person between 55 and 69 years old in good health. Each CDR3 is given with its conserved first and last residue. The D gene is left open where the match is weak. Some rows mark clone size as missing; the rest say once, few, many or name a class of expanded clone.

TRBJ2-7 | TRBV21-1 | . | . | TGTGCCAGCAGCTTCCGGACAGGGCTCGAGCAGTACTTC | CASSFRTGLEQYF
TRBJ2-3 | TRBV5-4 | . | . | TGTGCCAGCAGCTTGATCGGAGCCGCAGATACGCAGTATTTT | CASSLIGAADTQYF
TRBJ1-1 | TRBV18 | once | . | TGTGCCAGCTCAACTTTGGACTCGAACACTGAAGCTTTCTTT | CASSTLDSNTEAFF
TRBJ2-3 | TRBV5-4 | . | TRBD1 | TGTGCCAGCAGCTCGACAGGGTTACCAGATACGCAGTATTTT | CASSSTGLPDTQYF
TRBJ2-5 | TRBV11-2 | . | TRBD1 | TGTGCCAGCAGCCTTGACAGGGGGCGAGAGACCCAGTACTTC | CASSLDRGRETQYF
TRBJ2-5 | TRBV6-4 | . | . | TGTGCCAGCATCCCTGTTGCGCCCCGCGTTTCAGGCTGCCTCCAAGAGACCCAGTACTTC | CASIPVAPRVSGCLQETQYF
TRBJ1-5 | TRBV28 | . | TRBD1 | TGTGCCAGCAGGATGGACAGGGACAATCAGCCCCAGCATTTT | CASRMDRDNQPQHF
TRBJ2-7 | TRBV5-4 | . | TRBD1 | TGTGCCAGCAGCACCAGACAGGGGGCGGAGTACGAGCAGTACTTC | CASSTRQGAEYEQYF
TRBJ2-1 | TRBV7-8 | . | TRBD2 | TGTGCCAGCAGTTTCGGACTAGCGGGAGGAGTCGGCCCATCTGAGCAGTTCTTC | CASSFGLAGGVGPSEQFF
TRBJ2-5 | TRBV5-1 | . | TRBD1 | TGCGCCAGCAGCTTGATGTCGGACAGGGGTGAGACCCAGTACTTC | CASSLMSDRGETQYF
TRBJ2-3 | TRBV25-1 | . | . | TGTGCCAGCAGTGCGGGCCTAACGACTATCTCGGATACGCAGTATTTT | CASSAGLTTISDTQYF
TRBJ2-3 | TRBV5-1 | . | TRBD2 | TGCGCCAGCAGCCCTGGACTAGCGGGGAGCACAGATACGCAGTATTTT | CASSPGLAGSTDTQYF
TRBJ1-4 | TRBV30 | . | TRBD1 | TGTGCCTGGCAACAGGGGGCTAATGAAAAACTGTTTTTT | CAWQQGANEKLFF
TRBJ1-5 | TRBV2 | . | . | TGTGCCAGCAAACAGGACCATAGCAATCAGCCCCAGCATTTT | CASKQDHSNQPQHF
TRBJ2-1 | TRBV9 | . | . | TGTGCCAGCAGCGTTGAGTCCCTCTACAATGAGCAGTTCTTC | CASSVESLYNEQFF
TRBJ2-3 | TRBV30 | . | TRBD2 | TGTGCCTGGAGTGTCCCAACAGCGGGAGGGCCAACTGATACGCAGTATTTT | CAWSVPTAGGPTDTQYF
TRBJ1-4 | TRBV6-1 | . | . | TGTGCCAGCAGCTACAGGGAAGCTAGTGAAAAACTGTTTTTT | CASSYREASEKLFF
TRBJ1-4 | TRBV6-6 | . | TRBD1 | TGTGCCAGCAGCGAACCGGGACAGGGAGATGAAAAACTGTTTTTT | CASSEPGQGDEKLFF
TRBJ1-5 | TRBV11-2 | . | . | TGTGCCAGCAGCTCCCACCCGGCGGCTGAAGGCCTTAATCAGCCCCAGCATTTT | CASSSHPAAEGLNQPQHF
TRBJ2-5 | TRBV5-1 | . | . | TGCGCCAGCAGCCTGTCAGGGTGGGAGACCCAGTACTTC | CASSLSGWETQYF
TRBJ2-2 | TRBV15 | . | . | TGTGCCACCAGCAGGTTACAGGGCTGGAACACCGGGGAGCTGTTTTTT | CATSRLQGWNTGELFF
TRBJ1-4 | TRBV27 | . | . | TGTGCCAGCAGTTTGAGTTGGAGCGTAAGTGAAAAACTGTTTTTT | CASSLSWSVSEKLFF
TRBJ2-3 | TRBV19 | . | TRBD2 | TGTGCCAGTAACCAGGAGGGGACTACCGCTCGGGGTACGCAGTATTTT | CASNQEGTTARGTQYF
TRBJ1-1 | TRBV5-4 | . | . | TGTGCCAGCAGCTTTTCAGGCACTGAAGCTTTCTTT | CASSFSGTEAFF
TRBJ2-3 | TRBV14 | . | TRBD2 | TGTGCGGTGGGGCAAGCGGGAGCAGATACGCAGTATTTT | CAVGQAGADTQYF
TRBJ1-1 | TRBV7-3 | . | . | TGTGCCAGCAGCTCTACAGGGATCGGGACTGAAGCTTTCTTT | CASSSTGIGTEAFF
TRBJ2-1 | TRBV11-2 | . | TRBD2 | TGTGCCAGCAGCTCGGGGACTAGCGGGTACTCCTACAATGAGCAGTTCTTC | CASSSGTSGYSYNEQFF
TRBJ2-1 | TRBV7-2 | . | TRBD2 | TGTGCCAGCAGTAAATCCGGGACTAGCGCGAGCTCCTACAATGAGCAGTTCTTC | CASSKSGTSASSYNEQFF
TRBJ2-3 | TRBV4-1 | . | TRBD2 | TGCGCCAGCAGCCAAGACCTAGGGCGGGAGGGATCAGATACGCAGTATTTT | CASSQDLGREGSDTQYF
TRBJ2-7 | TRBV10-3 | . | TRBD2 | TGTGCCATCAGTCAAGCGGGAGTCCTTTCCTACGAGCAGTACTTC | CAISQAGVLSYEQYF
TRBJ2-3 | TRBV10-2 | . | TRBD1 | TGCGCCAGCAGCAAAGGGGGCACCCCAGATACGCAGTATTTT | CASSKGGTPDTQYF
TRBJ1-4 | TRBV18 | . | TRBD1 | TGTGCCAGCTCACCAAACGGACAGGGGGCCGGTGAAAAACTGTTTTTT | CASSPNGQGAGEKLFF
TRBJ2-3 | TRBV6-5 | . | . | TGTGCCAGCAGTTCCCCTTCCCTACGCACAGATACGCAGTATTTT | CASSSPSLRTDTQYF
TRBJ1-3 | TRBV11-3 | . | TRBD1 | TGTGCCAGCAGCCAAAGGGGGACAGGGGGCCGATCGGCTGGAAACACCATATATTTT | CASSQRGTGGRSAGNTIYF
TRBJ1-5 | TRBV5-1 | . | . | TGCGCCAGCAGCTTGGGCGGGGGACCCGAGTCTCCCCAGCATTTT | CASSLGGGPESPQHF
TRBJ2-1 | TRBV6-1 | . | TRBD2 | TGTGCCAGCGCTAGCGGATACCCACCCACTAATGAGCAGTTCTTC | CASASGYPPTNEQFF
TRBJ2-3 | TRBV4-1 | . | TRBD1 | TGCGCCAGCAGCCAAGATAACGGACAGGGTATCACAGATACGCAGTATTTT | CASSQDNGQGITDTQYF
TRBJ2-3 | TRBV29-1 | once | TRBD1 | TGCAGCGTTTGCGGACAGGGCAGCACAGATACGCAGTATTTT | CSVCGQGSTDTQYF
TRBJ2-7 | TRBV19 | . | . | TGTGCCAGTAGTAGGTGGAGCGGCTCCTACGAGCAGTACTTC | CASSRWSGSYEQYF
TRBJ1-1 | TRBV11-2 | once | . | TGTGCCAGCAGCTCAGGAGGGGTGTCCCCTGAAGCTTTCTTT | CASSSGGVSPEAFF
TRBJ1-3 | TRBV7-9 | few | . | TGTGCCAGCAGCTCTAGGGACATCTCTGGAAACACCATATATTTT | CASSSRDISGNTIYF
TRBJ2-7 | TRBV7-2 | . | . | TGTGCCAGCAGCCGAGCCGGAGGAGAGCAGTACTTC | CASSRAGGEQYF
TRBJ2-5 | TRBV29-1 | once | TRBD2 | TGCAGCGTTTCAGGGACTAGCGGGAGGTCGGAGACCCAGTACTTC | CSVSGTSGRSETQYF
TRBJ2-1 | TRBV5-1 | . | TRBD1 | TGCGCCAGCAGCCCAGGGACAGGGGGGAGAGGTGAGCAGTTCTTC | CASSPGTGGRGEQFF
TRBJ2-1 | TRBV12-5 | . | TRBD2 | TGTGCTAGTGGTCTAACTAGCGGGAGGTCCCACAATGAGCAGTTCTTC | CASGLTSGRSHNEQFF
TRBJ2-5 | TRBV18 | . | . | TGTGCCAGCCTCCTGGACTTCCAAGAGACCCAGTACTTC | CASLLDFQETQYF
TRBJ2-7 | TRBV29-1 | once | TRBD1 | TGCAGCGGTGGAACAGGGGACGAGCAGTACTTC | CSGGTGDEQYF
TRBJ2-1 | TRBV5-1 | . | TRBD2 | TGCGCCAGCAGTGGCGGGAGCTCTTACAATGAGCAGTTCTTC | CASSGGSSYNEQFF
TRBJ2-5 | TRBV5-1 | . | . | TGCGCCAGCAGCTTGGGGGACACGTACCAAGAGACCCAGTACTTC | CASSLGDTYQETQYF